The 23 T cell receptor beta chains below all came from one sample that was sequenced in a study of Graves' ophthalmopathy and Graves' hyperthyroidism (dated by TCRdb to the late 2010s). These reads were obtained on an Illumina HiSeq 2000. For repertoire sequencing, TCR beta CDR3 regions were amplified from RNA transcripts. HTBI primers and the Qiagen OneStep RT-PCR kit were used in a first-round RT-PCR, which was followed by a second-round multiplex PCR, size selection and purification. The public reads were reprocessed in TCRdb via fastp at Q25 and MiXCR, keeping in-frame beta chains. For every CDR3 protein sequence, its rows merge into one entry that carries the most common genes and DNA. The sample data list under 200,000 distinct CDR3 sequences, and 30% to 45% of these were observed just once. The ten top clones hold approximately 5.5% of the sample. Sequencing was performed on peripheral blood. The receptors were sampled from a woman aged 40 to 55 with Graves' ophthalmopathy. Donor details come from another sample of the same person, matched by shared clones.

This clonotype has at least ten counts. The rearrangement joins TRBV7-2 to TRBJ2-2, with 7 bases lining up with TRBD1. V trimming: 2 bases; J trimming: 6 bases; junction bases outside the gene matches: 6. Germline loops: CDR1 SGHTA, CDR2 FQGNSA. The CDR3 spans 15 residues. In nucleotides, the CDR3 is TGTGCCAGCAGCTTAAGGAGACAGGGCCCCGGGGAGCTGTTTTTT. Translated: CASSLRRQGPGELFF.

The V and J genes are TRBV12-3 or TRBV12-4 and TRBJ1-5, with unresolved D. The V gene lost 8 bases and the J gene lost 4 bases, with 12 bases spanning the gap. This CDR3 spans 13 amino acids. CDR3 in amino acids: CASSPFINQPQHF. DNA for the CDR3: TGTGCCAGCTCACCGTTTATAAATCAGCCCCAGCATTTT.

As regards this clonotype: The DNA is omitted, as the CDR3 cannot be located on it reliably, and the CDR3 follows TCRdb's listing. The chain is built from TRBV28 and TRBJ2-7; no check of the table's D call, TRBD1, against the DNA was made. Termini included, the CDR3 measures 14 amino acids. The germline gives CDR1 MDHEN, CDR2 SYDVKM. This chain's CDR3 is CASILDSKTYEQYF.

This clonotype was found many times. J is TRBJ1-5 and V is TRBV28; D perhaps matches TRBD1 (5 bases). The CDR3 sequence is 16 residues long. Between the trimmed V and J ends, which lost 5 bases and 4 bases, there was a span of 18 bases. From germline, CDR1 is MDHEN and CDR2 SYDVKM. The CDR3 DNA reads TGTGCCAGCAGTCCCCCTGGGGCGGGAGGAAATCAGCCCCAGCATTTT. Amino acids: CASSPPGAGGNQPQHF.

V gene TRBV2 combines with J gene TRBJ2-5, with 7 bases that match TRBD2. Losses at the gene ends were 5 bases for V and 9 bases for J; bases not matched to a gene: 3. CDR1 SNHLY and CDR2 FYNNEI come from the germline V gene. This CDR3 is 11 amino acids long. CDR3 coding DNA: TGTGCCAGCAGTCCCCGGGAGGCCCAGTACTTC. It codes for CASSPREAQYF.

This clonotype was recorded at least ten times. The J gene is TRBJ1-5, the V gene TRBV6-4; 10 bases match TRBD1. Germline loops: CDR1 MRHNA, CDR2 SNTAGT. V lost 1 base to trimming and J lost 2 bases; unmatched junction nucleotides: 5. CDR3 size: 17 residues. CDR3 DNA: TGTGCCAGCAGTGACTTGGACAGGGGGTTTGGCAATCAGCCCCAGCATTTT. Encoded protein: CASSDLDRGFGNQPQHF.

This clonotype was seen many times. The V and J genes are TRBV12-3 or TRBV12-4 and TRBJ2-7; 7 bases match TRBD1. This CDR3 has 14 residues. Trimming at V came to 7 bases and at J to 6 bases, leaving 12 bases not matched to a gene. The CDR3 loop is CASTQDREGGEQYF. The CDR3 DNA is TGTGCCAGCACCCAAGACAGGGAAGGCGGCGAGCAGTACTTC.

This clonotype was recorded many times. The chain's CDR3 is CSVEGGQPYEQYF. CDR3 nucleotides: TGCAGCGTTGAGGGCGGGCAACCCTACGAGCAGTACTTC. The chain couples TRBV29-1 to TRBJ2-7, with D maybe TRBD2 (5 bases). Germline CDR1 SQVTM, CDR2 ANQGSEA. Trimming cost V 3 bases and J 2 bases, with 11 bases left between them. The CDR3 is 13 amino acids.

CDR3 loop: CASQDLPRDTYEAFF. As DNA, the CDR3 is TGTGCCAGCCAAGACCTCCCCCGGGACACCTATGAAGCTTTCTTT. The chain carries TRBV6-1 and TRBJ1-1, with D maybe TRBD1 (6 bases). This CDR3 region has 15 residues. The V end lost 8 bases, the J end lost 7 bases, and 23 bases lay between the germline ends. Germline V CDR1 and CDR2: MNHNS, SASEGT.

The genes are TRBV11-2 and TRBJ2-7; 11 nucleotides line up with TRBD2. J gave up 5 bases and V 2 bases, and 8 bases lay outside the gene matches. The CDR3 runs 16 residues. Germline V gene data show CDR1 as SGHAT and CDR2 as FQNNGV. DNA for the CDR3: TGTGCCAGCAGCTTAACCTCGCTAGCGGGAGGTAACGAGCAGTACTTC. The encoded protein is CASSLTSLAGGNEQYF.

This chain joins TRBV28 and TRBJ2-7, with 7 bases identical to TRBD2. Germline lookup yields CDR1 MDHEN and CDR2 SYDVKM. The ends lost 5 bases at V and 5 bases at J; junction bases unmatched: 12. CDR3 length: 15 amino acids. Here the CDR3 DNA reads TGTGCCAGCAGTCCTTGGGACTACGCCGTAAACGAGCAGTACTTC. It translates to CASSPWDYAVNEQYF. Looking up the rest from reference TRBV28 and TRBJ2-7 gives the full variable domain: DVKVTQSSRYLVKRTGEKVFLECVQDMDHENMFWYRQDPGLGLRLIYFSYDVKMKEKGDIPEGYSVSREKKERFSLILESASTNQTSMYLCASSPWDYAVNEQYFGPGTRLTVT.

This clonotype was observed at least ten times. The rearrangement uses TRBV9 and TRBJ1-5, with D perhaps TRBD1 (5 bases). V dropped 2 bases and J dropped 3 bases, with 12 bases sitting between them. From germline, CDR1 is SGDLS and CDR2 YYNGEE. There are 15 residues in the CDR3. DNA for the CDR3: TGTGCCAGCAGCGTTGGAGGGGTGAACAATCAGCCCCAGCATTTT. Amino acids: CASSVGGVNNQPQHF.

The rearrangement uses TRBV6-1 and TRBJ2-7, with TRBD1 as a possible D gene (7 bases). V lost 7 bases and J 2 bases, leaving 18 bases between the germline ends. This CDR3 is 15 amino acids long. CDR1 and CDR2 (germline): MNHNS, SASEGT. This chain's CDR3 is CASTGGGGVPYEQYF. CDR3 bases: TGTGCCAGCACCGGAGGAGGGGGCGTCCCCTACGAGCAGTACTTC.

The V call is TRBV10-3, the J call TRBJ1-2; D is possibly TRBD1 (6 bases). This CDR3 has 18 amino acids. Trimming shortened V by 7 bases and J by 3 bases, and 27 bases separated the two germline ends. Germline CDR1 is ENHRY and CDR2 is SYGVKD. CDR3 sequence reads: CAIKRGANRPPVDYGYTF. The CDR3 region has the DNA TGTGCCATCAAGAGGGGGGCGAACAGACCGCCTGTTGACTATGGCTACACCTTC.

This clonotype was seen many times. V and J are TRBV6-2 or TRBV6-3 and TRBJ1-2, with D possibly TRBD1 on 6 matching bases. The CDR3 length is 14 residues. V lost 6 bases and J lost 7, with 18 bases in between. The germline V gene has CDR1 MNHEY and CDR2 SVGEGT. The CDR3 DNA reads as TGTGCCAGCAGCTTACCACGGACAGCATTTGGCTACACCTTC. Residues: CASSLPRTAFGYTF.

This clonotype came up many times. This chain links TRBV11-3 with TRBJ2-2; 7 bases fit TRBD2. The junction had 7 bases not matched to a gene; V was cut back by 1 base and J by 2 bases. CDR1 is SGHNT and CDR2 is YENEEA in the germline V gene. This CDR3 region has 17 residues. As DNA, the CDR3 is TGTGCCAGCAGCTTAGTCCCAGCGGGACTAAACACCGGGGAGCTGTTTTTT. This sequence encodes CASSLVPAGLNTGELFF.

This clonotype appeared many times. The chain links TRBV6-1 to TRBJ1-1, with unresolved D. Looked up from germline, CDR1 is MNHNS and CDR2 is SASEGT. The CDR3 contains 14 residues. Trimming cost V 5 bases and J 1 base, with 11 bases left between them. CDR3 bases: TGTGCCAGCAGTAAGACGACGGAGAACACTGAAGCTTTCTTT. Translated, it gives CASSKTTENTEAFF.

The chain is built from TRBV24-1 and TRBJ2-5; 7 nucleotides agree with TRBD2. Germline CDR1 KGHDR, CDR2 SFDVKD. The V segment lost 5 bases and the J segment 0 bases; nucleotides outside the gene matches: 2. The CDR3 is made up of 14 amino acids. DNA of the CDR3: TGTGCCACCAGTGGAGCGGGAAACCAAGAGACCCAGTACTTC. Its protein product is CATSGAGNQETQYF.

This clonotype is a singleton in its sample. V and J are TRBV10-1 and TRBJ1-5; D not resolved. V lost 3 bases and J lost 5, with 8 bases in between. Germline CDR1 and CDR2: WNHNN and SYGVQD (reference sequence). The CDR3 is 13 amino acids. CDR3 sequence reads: CASSEVHHQPQHF. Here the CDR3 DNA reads TGCGCCAGCAGTGAAGTGCATCATCAGCCCCAGCATTTT.

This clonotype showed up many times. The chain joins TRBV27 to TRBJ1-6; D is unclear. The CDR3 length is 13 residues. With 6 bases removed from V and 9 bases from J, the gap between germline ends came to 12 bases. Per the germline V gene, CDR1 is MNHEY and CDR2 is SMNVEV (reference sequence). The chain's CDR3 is CASRGNRGSPLHF. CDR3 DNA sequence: TGTGCCAGCAGAGGCAACCGGGGTTCACCCCTCCACTTT.

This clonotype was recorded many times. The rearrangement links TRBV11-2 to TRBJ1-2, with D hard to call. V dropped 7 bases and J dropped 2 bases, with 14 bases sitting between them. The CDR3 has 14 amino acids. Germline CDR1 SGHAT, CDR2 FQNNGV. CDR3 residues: CASTVRRGNYGYTF. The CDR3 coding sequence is TGTGCCAGCACCGTTCGGAGAGGAAACTATGGCTACACCTTC.

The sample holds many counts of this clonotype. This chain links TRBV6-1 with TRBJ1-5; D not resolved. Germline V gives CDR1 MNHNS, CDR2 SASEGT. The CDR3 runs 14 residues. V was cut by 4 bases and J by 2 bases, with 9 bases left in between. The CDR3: CASSVEGGNQPQHF. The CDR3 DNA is TGTGCCAGCAGTGTTGAGGGTGGCAATCAGCCCCAGCATTTT.

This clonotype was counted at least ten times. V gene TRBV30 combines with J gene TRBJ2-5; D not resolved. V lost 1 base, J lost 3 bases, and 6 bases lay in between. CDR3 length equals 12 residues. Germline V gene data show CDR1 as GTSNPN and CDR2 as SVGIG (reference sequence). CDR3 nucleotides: TGTGCCTGGAGTGCACCTGAAGAGACCCAGTACTTC. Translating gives CAWSAPEETQYF.